This T cell receptor (beta chain) appears in the sequencing data of a study of PD-1 blockade in classical Hodgkin lymphoma. Concerning this clone: Its antigen is unknown.

This CDR3 is built from 14 residues. The V and J ends lost 0 bases and 9 bases respectively, with 13 bases between them. CDR1 SGDLS and CDR2 YYNGEE come from the germline V gene. Profiled with immunoSEQ multiplex PCR; TCRdb holds only in-frame clones, not every one. Of almost 95,000 clones in the sample, about 83% were seen once. Whole-study results and caveats: Newly diagnosed patients reportedly had lower baseline TCR diversity than healthy donors. Why repertoires differed is undefined; disease activity or prior therapy possibly contributed. Unlike CD8+ TCR diversity, which did not rise significantly by C4D1, CD4+ TCR diversity did.

The time point here: cycle 4 day 1 (C4D1), after six to seven weeks of nivolumab. Every patient experienced relapse after autologous stem cell transplantation, and brentuximab vedotin exposure varied. The chain employs TRBV9 and TRBJ2-1; no clear D gene. The specimen comprised peripheral blood mononuclear cells (PBMCs), sampled before the fourth cycle of nivolumab. The sequence was obtained from a human donor with classical Hodgkin lymphoma. The CDR3 bases are TGTGCCAGCAGCGTAGAACTCAAGTGGGCTGAGCAGTTCTTC. Its translation is CASSVELKWAEQFF.